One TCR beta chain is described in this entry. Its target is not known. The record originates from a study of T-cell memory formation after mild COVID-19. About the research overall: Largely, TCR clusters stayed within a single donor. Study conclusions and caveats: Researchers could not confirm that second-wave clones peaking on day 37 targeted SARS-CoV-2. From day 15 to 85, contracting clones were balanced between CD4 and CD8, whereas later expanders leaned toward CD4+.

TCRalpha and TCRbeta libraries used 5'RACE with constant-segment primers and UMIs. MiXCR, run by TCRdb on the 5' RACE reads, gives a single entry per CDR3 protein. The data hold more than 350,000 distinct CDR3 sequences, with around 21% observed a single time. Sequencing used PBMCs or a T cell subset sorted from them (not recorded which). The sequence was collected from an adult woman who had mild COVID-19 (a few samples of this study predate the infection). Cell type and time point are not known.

CDR3 protein: CASSQALAGNNEQFF. The CDR3 DNA follows: TGTGCCAGCAGCCAAGCACTAGCGGGAAACAATGAGCAGTTCTTC. The rearrangement uses TRBV4-2 and TRBJ2-1; 10 positions agree with TRBD2. V shed 1 base, J shed 5 bases, and the junction held 2 bases outside the gene matches. The CDR3 is made up of 15 amino acids. Germline V gene data show CDR1 as LGHNA and CDR2 as YNFKEQ.